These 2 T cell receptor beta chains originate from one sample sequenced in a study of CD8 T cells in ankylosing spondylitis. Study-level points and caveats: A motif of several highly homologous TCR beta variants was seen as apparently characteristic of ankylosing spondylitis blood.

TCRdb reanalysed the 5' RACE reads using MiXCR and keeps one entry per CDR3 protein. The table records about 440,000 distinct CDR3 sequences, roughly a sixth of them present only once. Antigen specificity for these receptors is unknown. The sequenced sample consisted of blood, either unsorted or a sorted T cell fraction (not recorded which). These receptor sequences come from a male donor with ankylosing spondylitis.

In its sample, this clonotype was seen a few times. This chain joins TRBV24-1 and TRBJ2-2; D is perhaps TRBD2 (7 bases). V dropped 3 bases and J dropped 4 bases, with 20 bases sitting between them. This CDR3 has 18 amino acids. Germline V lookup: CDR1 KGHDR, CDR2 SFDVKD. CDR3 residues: CATSDPAIRGAGTGELFF. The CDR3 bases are TGTGCCACCAGTGATCCCGCCATCCGGGGGGCTGGCACCGGGGAGCTGTTTTTT.

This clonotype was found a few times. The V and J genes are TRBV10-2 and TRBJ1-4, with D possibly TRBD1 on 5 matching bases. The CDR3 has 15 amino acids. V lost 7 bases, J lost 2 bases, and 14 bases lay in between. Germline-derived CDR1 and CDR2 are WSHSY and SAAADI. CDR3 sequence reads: CASKVRGGTNEKLFF. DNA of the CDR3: TGCGCCAGCAAAGTACGGGGCGGCACTAATGAAAAACTGTTTTTT.